A single sample gave rise to the 22 T cell receptor beta chains below, sequenced in a study of OX40 agonist ivuxolimab in advanced cancers. The table came from immunoSEQ multiplex PCR; TCRdb's copy has only in-frame clones and leaves some out. Counted here are 90,000 to 100,000 clones, about 85% occurring once; the ten biggest clones make up 3% to 4%. This specimen consisted of CD4+ or CD8+ T cells sorted from blood, obtained in a trial of the OX40 agonist ivuxolimab. All receptors derive from an adult with an advanced solid tumor such as melanoma, head and neck, liver or kidney cancer.

The CDR3 DNA reads TGTGCCAGCAGCGTAGTATTGGGGGCGCAGGCAGATACGCAGTATTTT. It translates to CASSVVLGAQADTQYF. This chain connects TRBV9 to TRBJ2-3; TRBD1 might be the D (6 bases). There are 16 residues in the CDR3. Trimming removed 0 bases from V and 4 bases from J, with 15 bases in between. CDR1 is SGDLS, CDR2 YYNGEE, per germline. Filled out from reference TRBV9 and TRBJ2-3, the complete variable domain reads DSGVTQTPKHLITATGQRVTLRCSPRSGDLSVYWYQQSLDQGLQFLIQYYNGEERAKGNILERFSAQQFPDLHSELNLSSLELGDSALYFCASSVVLGAQADTQYFGPGTRLTVL.

This chain uses TRBV30 with TRBJ2-1; possible D gene TRBD2, 7 bases. The CDR3 covers 13 residues. The V and J ends lost 2 bases and 8 bases respectively, with 13 bases between them. Per the germline V gene, CDR1 is GTSNPN and CDR2 is SVGIG (reference sequence). The chain's CDR3 is CAWSQPGGDEQFF. The CDR3 DNA is TGTGCCTGGAGTCAACCGGGGGGCGATGAGCAGTTCTTC.

The chain is built from TRBV4-1 and TRBJ1-5, with D possibly matching TRBD1 (5 bases). CDR3 length: 16 amino acids. The germline V gene has CDR1 MGHRA and CDR2 YSYEKL. The ends were cut back, 1 base at V and 3 bases at J, with 13 bases in the middle. The CDR3 is CASSQVERGNNQPQHF. Here the CDR3 DNA reads TGCGCCAGCAGCCAAGTGGAAAGGGGAAACAATCAGCCCCAGCATTTT.

This rearrangement joins TRBV13 to TRBJ1-4; 7 nucleotides line up with TRBD1. This CDR3 contains 15 residues. In germline, CDR1 is PRHDT, CDR2 FYEKMQ (reference sequence). J lost 8 bases, V lost 0 bases, and 6 bases had no gene match. CDR3 region: CASSLGYRGGEKLFF. The DNA of the CDR3 is TGTGCCAGCAGCTTAGGATACAGGGGTGGAGAAAAACTGTTTTTT.

The chain joins TRBV6-1 to TRBJ2-7, with 10 bases identical to TRBD2. Germline V lookup: CDR1 MNHNS, CDR2 SASEGT. This CDR3 is built from 16 residues. After removal of 4 bases from V and 2 bases from J, the junction contained 8 bases not matched to a gene. The CDR3 nucleotides read TGTGCCAGCAGTGGCCGTACTAGCGGGGATACCTACGAGCAGTACTTC. It is translated as CASSGRTSGDTYEQYF.

V gene TRBV5-4 combines with J gene TRBJ2-3; D tentatively reads TRBD1 or TRBD2 (5 bases each). Between the trimmed V and J ends, which lost 0 bases and 2 bases, there was a span of 16 bases. The V gene's germline CDR1 is SGHNT and CDR2 YYREEE (reference sequence). This CDR3 has 17 residues. The CDR3 spells CASSLAKIGTATDTQYF. The CDR3, as DNA: TGTGCCAGCAGCTTGGCCAAGATCGGGACGGCCACAGATACGCAGTATTTT.

The chain joins TRBV21-1 to TRBJ2-7; the DNA was not compared with TRBD2, the D call given in the table. TRBV21-1 is given as a pseudogene. This CDR3 spans 18 amino acids. CDR3 region: CASSKRGSTGTRRYEQYF. The CDR3 nucleotides read TGTGCCAGCAGCAAAAGGGGGAGTACCGGGACTAGACGGTACGAGCAGTACTTC.

This chain's CDR3 is CASSLVHEQYF. The CDR3 DNA reads TGTGCCAGCAGCTTAGTACACGAGCAGTACTTC. The chain employs TRBV7-4 and TRBJ2-7; D remains unclear. Trimming took off 1 base at V and 5 bases at J, with 3 bases between the two ends. This CDR3 region has 11 residues. Per the germline V gene, CDR1 is SGHVT and CDR2 is SQSDAQ.

The chain has TRBV19 and TRBJ2-5; D is possibly TRBD1 or TRBD2 (5 bases each). The ends were cut back, 6 bases at V and 3 bases at J, with 8 bases in the middle. Germline V gene sequence: CDR1 LNHDA, CDR2 SQIVND (reference sequence). This CDR3 is built from 12 residues. The CDR3 DNA is TGTGCCAGTAGCGGGACGGAAGAGACCCAGTACTTC. Residues: CASSGTEETQYF.

This sequence joins TRBV5-5 and TRBJ1-1; no reliable D call. Germline CDR1 is SGHKS and CDR2 is YYEKEE (reference sequence). The CDR3 covers 15 residues. Trimming took 0 bases from V and 2 from J, leaving 11 bases between them. The CDR3 nucleotides read TGTGCCAGCAGCTTGGGTGCCAGCTTTAACACTGAAGCTTTCTTT. It yields the protein CASSLGASFNTEAFF.

CDR3: CASLSRSTDTQYF. The CDR3 coding sequence is TGTGCCAGCTTAAGCAGGAGCACAGATACGCAGTATTTT. The chain employs TRBV6-6 and TRBJ2-3, with unresolved D. The CDR3 has 13 residues. CDR1 and CDR2 from the germline V gene are MNHNY and SVGAGI (reference sequence). The V end was cut by 8 bases, the J end by 0 bases, with 9 bases between.

The chain couples TRBV13 to TRBJ2-1; a weak D match, TRBD2 (6 bases). Trimming took 6 bases from V and 7 from J, leaving 19 bases between them. Germline lookup yields CDR1 PRHDT and CDR2 FYEKMQ (reference sequence). This CDR3 has 15 residues. CDR3 nucleotides: TGTGCCAGCAGTCCCGGAGGGCAGTTGGGAAATGAGCAGTTCTTC. The encoded protein is CASSPGGQLGNEQFF.

The chain recombines TRBV7-6 with TRBJ2-7; 7 bases agree with TRBD1. The CDR3 loop spans 13 amino acids. Germline lookup yields CDR1 SGHVS and CDR2 FNYEAQ. Trimming cost V 5 bases and J 2 bases; bases outside gene matches: 3. For the CDR3, the DNA is TGTGCCAGCAGCAGGACAGGTCCCTACGAGCAGTACTTC. It codes for CASSRTGPYEQYF.

As regards this clone: One end of the junction is discordant with germline, which a read error may explain. The sample has other DNA sequences that encode this CDR3 too. The chain joins TRBV13 to TRBJ2-7; D remains ambiguous. Germline lookup yields CDR1 PRHDT and CDR2 FYEKMQ (reference sequence). The CDR3 is made up of 12 amino acids. CDR3 in DNA: TGTGCCAGCAGCTTAAGAATGTACGAGCAATACTTC. This sequence encodes CASSLRMYEQYF.

This clone appeared a single time. The chain recombines TRBV27 with TRBJ2-5; TRBD2 matches at 7 bases. The V gene end was trimmed by 2 bases and the J gene end by 5 bases; junction bases not matched to a gene: 8. The CDR3 is 15 residues long. The germline V gene has CDR1 MNHEY and CDR2 SMNVEV (reference sequence). CDR3 region: CASSLGTGAGETQYF. The DNA for the CDR3 is TGTGCCAGCAGTTTAGGTACGGGAGCGGGGGAGACCCAGTACTTC.

The V and J genes are TRBV30 and TRBJ1-5; D is unresolved. The CDR3 totals 12 residues. Trimming cost V 0 bases and J 7 bases, with 7 bases left between them. Germline CDR1 GTSNPN, CDR2 SVGIG (reference sequence). The CDR3 nucleotides are TGTGCCTGGAGTGTAGGGCTCCAGCCCCAGCATTTT. Its protein is CAWSVGLQPQHF.

This rearrangement joins TRBV29-1 to TRBJ2-1; perhaps TRBD1 as D (5 bases). The germline gives CDR1 SQVTM, CDR2 ANQGSEA. The CDR3 loop spans 12 amino acids. V was shortened by 4 bases and J by 7 bases, with 11 bases between the two germline ends. The CDR3 coding sequence is TGCAGCGTTGTCAGGGTATGGAATGAGCAGTTCTTC. It yields the protein CSVVRVWNEQFF.

The table lists this clone with a few counts. This rearrangement joins TRBV14 to TRBJ2-1, with a possible D match to TRBD1 (5 bases). Germline V gene data show CDR1 as SGHDN and CDR2 as FVKESK. V shed 0 bases and J shed 7 bases, with 13 bases lying between them. The CDR3 spans 15 residues. CDR3 sequence reads: CASSQESDNWNEQFF. The CDR3 bases are TGTGCCAGCAGCCAAGAGTCGGACAATTGGAATGAGCAGTTCTTC.

J is TRBJ2-7 and V is TRBV5-4, with TRBD2 matching over 8 bases. Trimming at V came to 4 bases and at J to 7 bases, leaving 10 bases not matched to a gene. Germline CDR1 and CDR2: SGHNT and YYREEE (reference sequence). The CDR3 length is 14 residues. CDR3: CASSTGLAKDEQYF. As DNA, the CDR3 is TGTGCCAGCAGCACTGGACTAGCAAAAGATGAGCAGTACTTC. Together with reference TRBV5-4 and TRBJ2-7, the CDR3 gives the full variable domain: ETGVTQSPTHLIKTRGQQVTLRCSSQSGHNTVSWYQQALGQGPQFIFQYYREEENGRGNFPPRFSGLQFPNYSSELNVNALELDDSALYLCASSTGLAKDEQYFGPGTRLTVT.

This rearrangement joins TRBV11-2 to TRBJ1-1; D call uncertain. Germline V gives CDR1 SGHAT, CDR2 FQNNGV. There are 12 residues in the CDR3. The germline V and J ends were trimmed by 3 bases and 6 bases, with 8 bases remaining between them. CDR3 sequence: CASSFSGAEAFF. CDR3 nucleotide sequence: TGTGCCAGCAGCTTTTCTGGGGCTGAAGCTTTCTTT.

This chain uses TRBV30 with TRBJ1-1; D unresolved. This CDR3 contains 13 residues. V was clipped by 1 base and J by 4 bases, with 10 bases between them. Germline V lookup: CDR1 GTSNPN, CDR2 SVGIG (reference sequence). The CDR3 sequence is CAWSEIGGTEAFF. Written as DNA, the CDR3 is TGTGCCTGGAGTGAGATAGGTGGCACTGAAGCTTTCTTT.

The CDR3 region is CASSRLAGGPRETQYF. The DNA of the CDR3 is TGTGCCAGCAGCAGACTAGCGGGAGGGCCGCGGGAGACCCAGTACTTC. The V and J genes are TRBV9 and TRBJ2-5; 14 bases agree with TRBD2. V shed 4 bases and J 5 bases; nucleotides not matched to a gene: 7. Germline CDR1 SGDLS, CDR2 YYNGEE. The CDR3 has 16 amino acids.